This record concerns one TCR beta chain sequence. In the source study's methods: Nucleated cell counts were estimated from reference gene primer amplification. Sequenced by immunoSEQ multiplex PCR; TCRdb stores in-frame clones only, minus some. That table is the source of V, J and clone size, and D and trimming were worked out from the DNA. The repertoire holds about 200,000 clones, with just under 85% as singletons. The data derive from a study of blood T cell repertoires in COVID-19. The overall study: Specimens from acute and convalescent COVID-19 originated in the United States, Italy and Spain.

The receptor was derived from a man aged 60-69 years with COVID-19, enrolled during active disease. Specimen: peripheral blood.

The CDR3 here is CASSEPTGRYGYTF. The CDR3 bases are TGTGCCAGCAGTGAACCGACAGGTCGGTATGGCTACACCTTC. This chain joins TRBV6-1 and TRBJ1-2; perhaps TRBD1 as D (6 bases). Looked up from germline, CDR1 is MNHNS and CDR2 is SASEGT. V was trimmed by 2 bases and J by 5 bases, leaving 12 bases between them. CDR3 length equals 14 residues.